The rows below give T cell receptor beta chains drawn from one sample of a study of beta chain features in type 1 diabetes. Profiled with immunoSEQ multiplex PCR; TCRdb holds only in-frame clones, not every one. The sample lists 350,000 to 400,000 clones, roughly 16% occurring once. What was sequenced was naive CD4+ T cells from blood. The receptors stem from a woman aged 18-35 years in good health. The CDR3 runs from the conserved cysteine through the conserved F or W. D genes are given only for firm matches. Clone size, where shown, is once, few, many, or a class for clones that have expanded.

CDR3nt	CDR3aa	d_gene	abundance	v_gene	j_gene
TGTGCCAGCAGCCAGCTCCAGGGACTAGCGGCTGACAATGAGCAGTTCTTC	CASSQLQGLAADNEQFF	TRBD2	-	TRBV4-2	TRBJ2-1
TGCAGCGTTGAAAAGCGACTAGCGGGAGTTGGGGAGCAGTTCTTC	CSVEKRLAGVGEQFF	TRBD2	few	TRBV29-1	TRBJ2-1
TGTGCCAGCAGTTCCTATCAGCCCCAGCATTTT	CASSSYQPQHF	-	-	TRBV28	TRBJ1-5
TGCAGCGTGGCGGGACTCGCGAACACCGGGGAGCTGTTTTTT	CSVAGLANTGELFF	-	-	TRBV29-1	TRBJ2-2
TGTGCCAGCAGTGAGTCCGACAGGGACTCAACTAATGAAAAACTGTTTTTT	CASSESDRDSTNEKLFF	TRBD1	few	TRBV25-1	TRBJ1-4
TGTGCCAGCAGTCCCCAGGGGCCCAAAAACATTCAGTACTTC	CASSPQGPKNIQYF	-	-	TRBV6-6	TRBJ2-4
TGTGCCAGCAGTGAACGGGGAATCGATAAGCCCCAGCATTTT	CASSERGIDKPQHF	-	few	TRBV6-1	TRBJ1-5
TGCGCCAGCAGCTTGGCAGCGGGAAGTAACGAGCAGTACTTC	CASSLAAGSNEQYF	TRBD2	few	TRBV5-1	TRBJ2-7
TGTGCCAGTAGCCCCCACCCCCCTAGCGGGAGGGCCTTAGCCAAAAACATTCAGTACTTC	CASSPHPPSGRALAKNIQYF	TRBD2	-	TRBV19	TRBJ2-4
TGTGCCAGCAGCCCACGGGGGTCCCCTACCACAGATACGCAGTATTTT	CASSPRGSPTTDTQYF	-	-	TRBV9	TRBJ2-3
TGCAGTGCAAAGGACTTTTATGAGCAGTTCTTC	CSAKDFYEQFF	-	-	TRBV20-1	TRBJ2-1
TGTGCCTGGAGCATCGGGACAGATCATCAGCCCCAGCATTTT	CAWSIGTDHQPQHF	TRBD1	few	TRBV30	TRBJ1-5
TGCAGCGCTGCGCGGGGACTAGCCCCAGACAATGAGCAGTTCTTC	CSAARGLAPDNEQFF	TRBD2	few	TRBV29-1	TRBJ2-1
TGTGCCAGCAAAGAACACAGGGGGCAAACTGAAGCTTTCTTT	CASKEHRGQTEAFF	TRBD1	few	TRBV27	TRBJ1-1
TGTGCCAGCAGCCTCTATCAAGTCCATGAGCAGTTCTTC	CASSLYQVHEQFF	-	few	TRBV14	TRBJ2-1
TGCGCCAGCAGCCAACTATCGACAGGTCGGAGTGAAGCTTTCTTT	CASSQLSTGRSEAFF	-	few	TRBV4-3	TRBJ1-1
TGTGCCAGCACCCCAGCGGGCTCCTACAATGAGCAGTTCTTC	CASTPAGSYNEQFF	-	-	TRBV7-2	TRBJ2-1
TGTGCCAGCAGCTTAGCAGATCCGGCCTACGAGCAGTACTTC	CASSLADPAYEQYF	-	few	TRBV7-2	TRBJ2-7
TGTGCCAGCAGGGGACAGACTGGGGAGACCCAGTACTTC	CASRGQTGETQYF	TRBD1	few	TRBV7-6	TRBJ2-5
TGCGCCAGCAGCTCCCAGGGGCTTAACTATGGCTACACCTTC	CASSSQGLNYGYTF	-	-	TRBV5-1	TRBJ1-2
TGTGCCAGCTCACCTTCGGTGCAGGATGAGCAGTACTTC	CASSPSVQDEQYF	-	few	TRBV18	TRBJ2-7
TGTGCCAGCAGCCAAGATCGTCCCCCGAATGAGCAGTTCTTC	CASSQDRPPNEQFF	-	-	TRBV4-2	TRBJ2-1
TGTGCCAGCAGCCCATTGGCGGGAGTAAGCACAGATACGCAGTATTTT	CASSPLAGVSTDTQYF	TRBD2	-	TRBV7-9	TRBJ2-3
TGCAGCGTTGATTTAGCGGGAGCCTACGAGCAGTACTTC	CSVDLAGAYEQYF	TRBD2	few	TRBV29-1	TRBJ2-7
TGCGCCAGCAGCTTGGAGACTAGCGGGAGAGTGGAGTACTTC	CASSLETSGRVEYF	TRBD2	-	TRBV5-1	TRBJ2-7
TGTGCCAGCAGTGCAAAGAGAGGACTAGCGGGAGGCGAGCAGTACTTC	CASSAKRGLAGGEQYF	TRBD2	-	TRBV25-1	TRBJ2-7
TGCGCCAGCAGCGCTCAAGGGGGCGCGAACACCGGGGAGCTGTTTTTT	CASSAQGGANTGELFF	TRBD1	-	TRBV4-1	TRBJ2-2
TGTGCCAGCAGTGAGTACCCGGACGGCGACTATAGCAATCAGCCCCAGCATTTT	CASSEYPDGDYSNQPQHF	-	-	TRBV2	TRBJ1-5
TGTGCCAGCAGTTTGGAGGGGTTGCATGGCAATCAGCCCCAGCATTTT	CASSLEGLHGNQPQHF	-	few	TRBV28	TRBJ1-5